One and the same sample provided the 27 T cell receptor beta chains below, sequenced in a study of T cell responses to AZD1222 COVID-19 vaccine. The data were produced by immunoSEQ multiplex PCR, yet TCRdb's version contains in-frame clones alone and is incomplete. The sample includes under 200,000 clones, more than 80% of them seen just once. This specimen was peripheral blood, taken 28 days after the second dose of the MenACWY control vaccine. The source is an adult who received the MenACWY meningococcal vaccine as a control.

In this sample, this clone turned up once. The J gene is TRBJ1-4, the V gene TRBV7-8, with a possible D match to TRBD1 (6 bases). The V gene lost 3 bases and the J gene lost 7 bases, with 18 bases spanning the gap. The CDR3 length is 16 residues. Germline values: CDR1 SGHVS, CDR2 FQNEAQ. CDR3: CASSFWGGGLGEKLFF. CDR3 nucleotide sequence: TGTGCCAGCAGCTTCTGGGGTGGGGGGCTAGGTGAAAAACTGTTTTTT.

The chain has TRBV7-9 and TRBJ2-5; no reliable D call. CDR1 SEHNR and CDR2 FQNEAQ come from the germline V gene (reference sequence). The CDR3 contains 14 residues. V was pared by 1 base and J by 3 bases, with 9 bases between. This CDR3 is CASSLGTAKETQYF. The CDR3 bases are TGTGCCAGCAGCTTAGGGACCGCCAAAGAGACCCAGTACTTC.

The DNA of the CDR3 is TGTGCCAGCAGCCCGCCAGAGGGCGGCTACACCTTC. Translating gives CASSPPEGGYTF. The chain recombines TRBV7-9 with TRBJ1-2; D not resolved. V was trimmed by 5 bases and J by 8 bases, leaving 12 bases between them. Germline lookup yields CDR1 SEHNR and CDR2 FQNEAQ (reference sequence). The CDR3 is made up of 12 amino acids.

This chain connects TRBV29-1 to TRBJ1-1; D not resolved. Germline V gene data show CDR1 as SQVTM and CDR2 as ANQGSEA. The CDR3 is made up of 12 amino acids. Trimming removed 3 bases at V and 0 bases at J, with 5 bases between. The CDR3 coding sequence is TGCAGCGTTGAGGTGCTGAACACTGAAGCTTTCTTT. Its protein is CSVEVLNTEAFF.

CDR3 bases: TGTGCCTGGAGTGGGGGGAGTAGGAGATTGGGCAATGAGCAGTTCTTC. As protein: CAWSGGSRRLGNEQFF. The J gene is TRBJ2-1, the V gene TRBV30, with D perhaps TRBD1 or TRBD2 (5 bases each). CDR3 length: 16 residues. Trimming took 1 base from V and 6 from J, leaving 19 bases between them. The V gene's germline CDR1 is GTSNPN and CDR2 SVGIG (reference sequence).

V is TRBV3-1 (or the pseudogene TRBV3-2) and J is TRBJ1-1; D gene unclear. The V gene lost 4 bases and the J gene lost 3 bases, with 12 bases spanning the gap. Germline values: CDR1 LGHDT, CDR2 YNNKEL (reference sequence). The CDR3 has 14 residues. The CDR3 bases are TGTGCCAGCAGCCGAGAGATGAGGGACACTGAAGCTTTCTTT. It translates to CASSREMRDTEAFF.

The chain joins TRBV23-1 to TRBJ2-7, with D possibly matching TRBD2 (7 bases). TRBV23-1 is an ORF, with its function uncertain. This CDR3 is 15 amino acids long. Trimming took off 0 bases at V and 3 bases at J, with 12 bases between the two ends. The CDR3 DNA is TGCGCCAGCAGTCAATCGGCGGGGGCGCGCTACGAGCAGTACTTC. Translated: CASSQSAGARYEQYF.

The chain couples TRBV28 to TRBJ1-4, with a possible D match to TRBD1 (5 bases). The CDR3 contains 17 residues. With 2 bases removed from V and 1 base from J, the gap between germline ends came to 14 bases. The germline V gene has CDR1 MDHEN and CDR2 SYDVKM. For the CDR3, the DNA is TGTGCCAGCAGTTTAGGTTTCGGAGGGGAAACTAATGAAAAACTGTTTTTT. It yields the protein CASSLGFGGETNEKLFF. The entire variable domain, with the rest obtained from reference TRBV28 and TRBJ1-4, is as follows: DVKVTQSSRYLVKRTGEKVFLECVQDMDHENMFWYRQDPGLGLRLIYFSYDVKMKEKGDIPEGYSVSREKKERFSLILESASTNQTSMYLCASSLGFGGETNEKLFFGSGTQLSVL.

The J gene is TRBJ1-4, the V gene TRBV28; no reliable D call. Per the germline V gene, CDR1 is MDHEN and CDR2 is SYDVKM. Trimming left V 2 bases short and J 0 bases short, with 10 bases between. The CDR3 sequence is 16 residues long. The CDR3 nucleotides are TGTGCCAGCAGTTTACTGGGAATCACAACTAATGAAAAACTGTTTTTT. It translates to CASSLLGITTNEKLFF. Based on the CDR3 plus reference TRBV28 and TRBJ1-4, the full variable domain is DVKVTQSSRYLVKRTGEKVFLECVQDMDHENMFWYRQDPGLGLRLIYFSYDVKMKEKGDIPEGYSVSREKKERFSLILESASTNQTSMYLCASSLLGITTNEKLFFGSGTQLSVL.

This clone was counted a single time. The rearrangement links TRBV28 to TRBJ1-6; D gene unclear. Per germline, CDR1 MDHEN and CDR2 SYDVKM. V gave up 4 bases and J gave up 5 bases, with 9 bases separating them. The CDR3 runs to 14 residues. CDR3 in amino acids: CASSSTSNNSPLHF. In DNA form, the CDR3 reads TGTGCCAGCAGTTCCACCAGCAATAATTCACCCCTCCACTTT.

The V and J genes are TRBV6-1 and TRBJ1-2; D is uncertain. CDR1 and CDR2 (germline): MNHNS, SASEGT. Trimming removed 2 bases from V and 8 bases from J, with 12 bases in between. This CDR3 has 13 residues. The CDR3 is CASSERGSRGYTF. The CDR3 nucleotides read TGTGCCAGCAGTGAACGAGGGTCCCGGGGCTACACCTTC.

This chain connects TRBV29-1 to TRBJ2-5, with 7 bases identical to TRBD2. Germline CDR1 reads SQVTM; CDR2 reads ANQGSEA. The trim removed 7 bases at V and 4 bases at J, leaving 9 bases unmatched. This CDR3 comprises 13 residues. The CDR3 nucleotides are TGCAGCGGCCGAGGCGGGAGTGGAGAGACCCAGTACTTC. Protein sequence: CSGRGGSGETQYF.

The chain combines TRBV10-2 with TRBJ2-2, with 13 positions matching TRBD2. The length of the CDR3 is 19 residues. Trimming took 4 bases from V and 2 from J; bases not matched to a gene: 10. The germline V gene encodes CDR1 WSHSY and CDR2 SAAADI. CDR3 coding DNA: TGCGCCAGCAGTGGGGCCCTCGGGACTAGCGGGGTAAACACCGGGGAGCTGTTTTTT. It codes for CASSGALGTSGVNTGELFF.

The chain uses TRBV19 and TRBJ2-7, with TRBD2 as a possible D gene (5 bases). Trimming pared 10 bases from V and 6 bases from J, leaving 13 bases between. Per the germline V gene, CDR1 is LNHDA and CDR2 is SQIVND (reference sequence). This CDR3 has 11 residues. CDR3: CATKTGSEQYF. For the CDR3, the DNA is TGTGCCACCAAGACGGGGAGCGAGCAGTACTTC.

The CDR3 nucleotides are TGTGCCAGCAGTCCCCAGGGACTAGCGGGAACAGATACGCAGTATTTT. Protein: CASSPQGLAGTDTQYF. J is TRBJ2-3 and V is TRBV2; the match to TRBD2 covers 13 bases. The J segment lost 3 bases and the V segment lost 5 bases, leaving 5 bases of the junction unmatched. CDR3 size: 16 residues. Germline V gene sequence: CDR1 SNHLY, CDR2 FYNNEI.

The CDR3 loop is CASSLAPGTAPFTF. In DNA form, the CDR3 reads TGTGCCAGCAGCTTAGCCCCAGGGACAGCCCCCTTTACCTTC. The chain carries TRBV7-8 and TRBJ1-2, with 7 positions matching TRBD1. The CDR3 totals 14 residues. Germline V gene data show CDR1 as SGHVS and CDR2 as FQNEAQ. The junction had 12 bases not matched to a gene; V was cut back by 0 bases and J by 14 bases.

This clone was seen once. The chain combines TRBV25-1 with TRBJ1-3; a weak D match, TRBD1 (5 bases). Germline-derived CDR1 and CDR2 are MGHDK and SYGVNS. V dropped 9 bases and J dropped 2 bases, with 14 bases sitting between them. This CDR3 is 14 amino acids long. The CDR3 loop reads CASSRGPPGNTIYF. The CDR3 DNA reads TGTGCCAGTAGTAGGGGTCCCCCTGGAAACACCATATATTTT.

The chain uses TRBV7-2 and TRBJ2-2; 7 nucleotides agree with TRBD1. CDR3 length equals 16 residues. In germline, CDR1 is SGHTA, CDR2 FQGNSA. V lost 5 bases and J lost 2; bases outside the gene matches: 8. In DNA form, the CDR3 reads TGTGCCAGCAGCCTAATCGGGACAGCTAACACCGGGGAGCTGTTTTTT. Protein: CASSLIGTANTGELFF.

The chain carries TRBV9 and TRBJ2-2; no reliable D call. The germline CDR1 and CDR2 sequences are SGDLS and YYNGEE. CDR3 length: 15 residues. Trimming pared 4 bases from V and 1 base from J, leaving 11 bases between. This CDR3 reads CASSRRQENTGELFF. As DNA, the CDR3 is TGTGCCAGCAGCCGCCGGCAGGAGAACACCGGGGAGCTGTTTTTT.

V usage is TRBV6-2 or TRBV6-3 and J usage is TRBJ1-4, with D hard to call. V was cut by 0 bases and J by 7 bases, with 6 bases left in between. The CDR3 is made up of 13 amino acids. Germline CDR1 is MNHEY and CDR2 is SVGEGT. The CDR3: CASSYSMFEKLFF. The CDR3 DNA sequence: TGTGCCAGCAGTTACTCGATGTTTGAAAAACTGTTTTTT.

V usage is TRBV6-4 and J usage is TRBJ2-2, with a weak D call TRBD2 (5 bases). The germline CDR1 and CDR2 sequences are MRHNA and SNTAGT. This CDR3 is 14 amino acids long. V dropped 0 bases and J dropped 5 bases, with 7 bases sitting between them. CDR3 protein: CASSDSWETGELFF. CDR3 sequence (DNA): TGTGCCAGCAGTGACTCGTGGGAGACCGGGGAGCTGTTTTTT.

J is TRBJ2-3 and V is TRBV11-2; D unresolved. The CDR3 spans 14 residues. Looked up from germline, CDR1 is SGHAT and CDR2 is FQNNGV. Trimming left V 1 base short and J 3 bases short, with 8 bases between. The CDR3 region has the DNA TGTGCCAGCAGCTTAGGAGTAGGTACAGATACGCAGTATTTT. As protein: CASSLGVGTDTQYF.

This clone was picked up one time. The CDR3 loop is CAISDRSSIEAFF. CDR3 bases: TGTGCCATCAGTGACAGGAGTTCGATTGAAGCTTTCTTT. This chain uses TRBV10-3 with TRBJ1-1; no firm D call. This CDR3 has 13 residues. The V end lost 3 bases, the J end lost 7 bases, and 12 bases lay between the germline ends. Germline V gene data show CDR1 as ENHRY and CDR2 as SYGVKD.

The chain uses TRBV9 and TRBJ1-6; D unresolved. Trimming removed 0 bases from V and 16 bases from J, with 11 bases in between. This CDR3 has 12 residues. Per the germline V gene, CDR1 is SGDLS and CDR2 is YYNGEE. Here the CDR3 DNA reads TGTGCCAGCAGCGTAGCAGACGGGCAACTCCACTTT. It yields the protein CASSVADGQLHF.

The V gene is TRBV19, the J gene TRBJ2-7, with TRBD2 identical over 7 bases. The V gene end was trimmed by 6 bases and the J gene end by 7 bases; junction bases not matched to a gene: 15. Germline values: CDR1 LNHDA, CDR2 SQIVND (reference sequence). The CDR3 is 15 amino acids. The CDR3 sequence: CASRSRAGVELEQYF. CDR3 bases: TGTGCCAGTAGGAGTCGGGCGGGAGTGGAATTGGAGCAGTACTTC. Drawing the rest from reference TRBV19 and TRBJ2-7, the complete variable domain is DGGITQSPKYLFRKEGQNVTLSCEQNLNHDAMYWYRQDPGQGLRLIYYSQIVNDFQKGDIAEGYSVSREKKESFPLTVTSAQKNPTAFYLCASRSRAGVELEQYFGPGTRLTVT.

This chain joins TRBV12-5 and TRBJ1-1; D is uncertain. The ends were cut back, 0 bases at V and 3 bases at J, with 17 bases in the middle. The CDR3 totals 17 residues. Germline loops: CDR1 LGHNT, CDR2 FRNRAP. CDR3 DNA sequence: TGTGCTAGTGGTTTGGTACGGCTGTCGAGGAATGACACTGAAGCTTTCTTT. Amino acids: CASGLVRLSRNDTEAFF.

The genes are TRBV6-5 and TRBJ1-1, with TRBD1 identical over 9 bases. Per the germline V gene, CDR1 is MNHEY and CDR2 is SVGAGI. The V segment lost 6 bases and the J segment 4 bases; nucleotides outside the gene matches: 9. The CDR3 runs to 15 residues. In DNA, the CDR3 is TGTGCCAGCAGCAGAAGAACAGGGGGCCTCACTGAAGCTTTCTTT. It yields the protein CASSRRTGGLTEAFF.